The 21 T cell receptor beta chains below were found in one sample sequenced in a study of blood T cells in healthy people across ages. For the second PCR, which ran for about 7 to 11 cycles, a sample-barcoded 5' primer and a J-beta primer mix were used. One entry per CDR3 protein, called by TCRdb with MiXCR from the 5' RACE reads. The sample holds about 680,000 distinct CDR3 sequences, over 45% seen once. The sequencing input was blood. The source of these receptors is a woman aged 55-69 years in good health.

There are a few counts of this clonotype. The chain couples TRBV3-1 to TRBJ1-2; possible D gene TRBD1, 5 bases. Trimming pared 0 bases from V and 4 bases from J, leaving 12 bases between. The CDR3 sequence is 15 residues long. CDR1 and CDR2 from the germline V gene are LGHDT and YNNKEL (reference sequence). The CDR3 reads CASSQDQGRIYGYTF. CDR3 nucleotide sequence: TGTGCCAGCAGCCAAGACCAGGGACGGATCTATGGCTACACCTTC.

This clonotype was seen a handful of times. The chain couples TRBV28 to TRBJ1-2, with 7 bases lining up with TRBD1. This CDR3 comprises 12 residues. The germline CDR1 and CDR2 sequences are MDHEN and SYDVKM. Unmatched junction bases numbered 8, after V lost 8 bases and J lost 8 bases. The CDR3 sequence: CASGYRGEGYTF. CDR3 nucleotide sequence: TGTGCCAGCGGATACAGGGGCGAAGGCTACACCTTC.

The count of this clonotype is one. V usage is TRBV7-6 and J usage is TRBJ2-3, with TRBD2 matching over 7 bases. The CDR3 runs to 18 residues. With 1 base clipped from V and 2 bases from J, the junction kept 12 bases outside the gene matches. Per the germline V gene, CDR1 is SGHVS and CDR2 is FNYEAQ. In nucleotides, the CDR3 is TGTGCCAGCAGCTTAGGAGTAGTGGCTAGCGGCATCACAGATACGCAGTATTTT. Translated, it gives CASSLGVVASGITDTQYF.

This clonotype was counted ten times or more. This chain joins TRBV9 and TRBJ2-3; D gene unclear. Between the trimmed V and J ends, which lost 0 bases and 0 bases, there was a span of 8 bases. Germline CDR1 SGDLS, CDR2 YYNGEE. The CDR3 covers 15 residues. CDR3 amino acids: CASSVGADSTDTQYF. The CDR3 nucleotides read TGTGCCAGCAGCGTAGGGGCAGACAGCACAGATACGCAGTATTTT.

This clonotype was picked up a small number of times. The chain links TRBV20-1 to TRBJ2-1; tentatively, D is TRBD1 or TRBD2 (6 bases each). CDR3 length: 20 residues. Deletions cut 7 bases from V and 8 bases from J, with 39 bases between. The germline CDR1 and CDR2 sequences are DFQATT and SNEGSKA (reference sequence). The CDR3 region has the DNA TGCAGTGTTATTCCCTCCCGGGCGGGGATCCAGGGGAGGAAGAGGGATGAGCAGTTCTTC. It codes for CSVIPSRAGIQGRKRDEQFF.

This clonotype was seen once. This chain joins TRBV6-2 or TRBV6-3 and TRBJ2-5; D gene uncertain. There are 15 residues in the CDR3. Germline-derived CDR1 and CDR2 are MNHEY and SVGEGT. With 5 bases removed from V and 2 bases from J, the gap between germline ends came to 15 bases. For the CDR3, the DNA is TGTGCCAGCAGTCTAGGGCTCATTGAACAAGAGACCCAGTACTTC. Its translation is CASSLGLIEQETQYF.

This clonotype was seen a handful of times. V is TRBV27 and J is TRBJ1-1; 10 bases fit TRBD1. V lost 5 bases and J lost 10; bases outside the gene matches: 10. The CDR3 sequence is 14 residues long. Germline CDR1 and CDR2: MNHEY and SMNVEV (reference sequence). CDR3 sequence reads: CASSPGTGARRAFF. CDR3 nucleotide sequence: TGTGCCAGCAGTCCCGGGACAGGGGCAAGACGAGCTTTCTTT.

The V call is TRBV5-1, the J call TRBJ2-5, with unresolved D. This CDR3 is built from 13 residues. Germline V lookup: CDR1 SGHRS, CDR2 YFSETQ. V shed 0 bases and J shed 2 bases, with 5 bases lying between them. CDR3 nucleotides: TGCGCCAGCAGCTTGGTACAGCAAGAGACCCAGTACTTC. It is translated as CASSLVQQETQYF. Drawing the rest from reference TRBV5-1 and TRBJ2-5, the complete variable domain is KAGVTQTPRYLIKTRGQQVTLSCSPISGHRSVSWYQQTPGQGLQFLFEYFSETQRNKGNFPGRFSGRQFSNSRSEMNVSTLELGDSALYLCASSLVQQETQYFGPGTRLLVL.

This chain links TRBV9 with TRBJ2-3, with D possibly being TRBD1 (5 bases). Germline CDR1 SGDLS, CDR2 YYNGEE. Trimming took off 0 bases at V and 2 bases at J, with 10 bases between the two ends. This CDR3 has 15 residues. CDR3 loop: CASSVDRRDTDTQYF. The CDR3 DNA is TGTGCCAGCAGCGTAGACAGGCGAGACACAGATACGCAGTATTTT.

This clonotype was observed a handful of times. The chain's CDR3 is CASSPGLAGYRQETQYF. The DNA for the CDR3 is TGTGCCAGCAGCCCCGGACTAGCGGGATATCGCCAAGAGACCCAGTACTTC. The gene calls are TRBV5-8 and TRBJ2-5; 12 positions match TRBD2. Germline loops: CDR1 SGHTS, CDR2 YDEGEE. The junction had 8 bases not matched to a gene; V was cut back by 4 bases and J by 1 base. The CDR3 covers 17 residues.

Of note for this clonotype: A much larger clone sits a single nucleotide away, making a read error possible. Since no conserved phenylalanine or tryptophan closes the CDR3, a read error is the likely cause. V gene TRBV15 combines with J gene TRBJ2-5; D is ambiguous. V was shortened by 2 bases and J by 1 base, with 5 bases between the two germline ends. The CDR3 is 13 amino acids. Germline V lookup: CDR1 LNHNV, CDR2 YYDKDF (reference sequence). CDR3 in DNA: TGTGCCACCAGCAGATCCGCCCAAGAGACCCAGTACTTA. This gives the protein CATSRSAQETQYL.

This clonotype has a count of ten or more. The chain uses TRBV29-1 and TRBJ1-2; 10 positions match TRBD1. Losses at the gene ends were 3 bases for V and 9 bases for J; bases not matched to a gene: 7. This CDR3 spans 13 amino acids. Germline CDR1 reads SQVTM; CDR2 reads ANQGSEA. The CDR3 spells CSVDGTGVDRYTF. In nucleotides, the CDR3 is TGCAGCGTTGATGGGACAGGGGTAGATCGCTACACCTTC.

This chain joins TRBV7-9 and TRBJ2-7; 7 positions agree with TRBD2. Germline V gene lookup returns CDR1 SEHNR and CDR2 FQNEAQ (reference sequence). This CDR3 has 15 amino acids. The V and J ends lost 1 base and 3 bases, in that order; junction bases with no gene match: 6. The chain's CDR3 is CASSLEGLQNYEQYF. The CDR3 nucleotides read TGTGCCAGCAGCTTAGAGGGACTACAAAACTACGAGCAGTACTTC.

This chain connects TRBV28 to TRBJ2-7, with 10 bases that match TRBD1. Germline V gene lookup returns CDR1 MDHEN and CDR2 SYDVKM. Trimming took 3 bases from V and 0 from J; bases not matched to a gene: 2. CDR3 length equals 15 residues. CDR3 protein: CASSFRTGGSYEQYF. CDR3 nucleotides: TGTGCCAGCAGTTTTCGGACAGGGGGCTCCTACGAGCAGTACTTC.

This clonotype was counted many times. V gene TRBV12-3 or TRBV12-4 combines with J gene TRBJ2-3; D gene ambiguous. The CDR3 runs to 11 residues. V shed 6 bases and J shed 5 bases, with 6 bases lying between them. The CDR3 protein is CASSWGDTQYF. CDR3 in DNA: TGTGCCAGCAGCTGGGGAGATACGCAGTATTTT.

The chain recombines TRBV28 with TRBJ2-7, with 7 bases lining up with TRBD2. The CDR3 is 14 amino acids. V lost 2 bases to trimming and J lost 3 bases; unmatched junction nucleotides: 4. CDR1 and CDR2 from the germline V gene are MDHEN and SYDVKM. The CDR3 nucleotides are TGTGCCAGCAGTTTACCAGCGGGAATCTACGAGCAGTACTTC. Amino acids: CASSLPAGIYEQYF.

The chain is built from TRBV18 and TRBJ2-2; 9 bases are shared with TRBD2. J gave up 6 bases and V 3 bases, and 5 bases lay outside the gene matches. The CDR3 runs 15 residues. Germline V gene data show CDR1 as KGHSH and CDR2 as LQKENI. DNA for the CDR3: TGTGCCAGCTCACCTTTAGCGGGAGTGTCCGGGGAGCTGTTTTTT. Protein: CASSPLAGVSGELFF.

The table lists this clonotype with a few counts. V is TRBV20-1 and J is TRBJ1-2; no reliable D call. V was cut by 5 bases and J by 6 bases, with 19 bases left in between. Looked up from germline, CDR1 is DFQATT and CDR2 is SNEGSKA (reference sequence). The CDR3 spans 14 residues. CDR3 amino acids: CSAPHGGLGHGYTF. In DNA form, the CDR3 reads TGCAGTGCTCCCCATGGCGGCCTTGGGCATGGCTACACCTTC.

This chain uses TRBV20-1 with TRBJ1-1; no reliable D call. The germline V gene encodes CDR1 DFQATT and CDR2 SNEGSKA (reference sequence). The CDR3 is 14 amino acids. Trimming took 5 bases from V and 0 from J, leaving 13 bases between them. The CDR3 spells CSALRLGVNTEAFF. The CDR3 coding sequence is TGCAGTGCTCTCCGCCTCGGCGTGAACACTGAAGCTTTCTTT.

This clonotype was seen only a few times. This chain's CDR3 is CASSRPDRGYEQYF. The CDR3 coding sequence is TGTGCCAGCAGTAGACCGGACAGGGGTTACGAGCAGTACTTC. The chain employs TRBV6-6 and TRBJ2-5; TRBD1 aligns across 9 bases. The DNA end is more similar to TRBJ2-7, so the J call may be wrong. The CDR3 has 14 amino acids. Germline lookup yields CDR1 MNHNY and CDR2 SVGAGI (reference sequence).

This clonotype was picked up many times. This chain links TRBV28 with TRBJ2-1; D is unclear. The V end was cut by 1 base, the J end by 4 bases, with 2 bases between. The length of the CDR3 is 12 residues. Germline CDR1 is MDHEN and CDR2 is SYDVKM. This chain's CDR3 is CASSLSYNEQFF. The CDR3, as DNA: TGTGCCAGCAGTTTATCGTACAATGAGCAGTTCTTC.